This T cell receptor beta chain was retrieved from a study of shared clonotypes between healthy human individuals. Study at large: The study used three CD4 naive, three CD4 memory, two CD8 naive and one CD8 memory plate per donor.

On this clone: Its antigen is undetermined. The same CDR3 arises from other DNA sequences in this sample as well.

Overall study findings and caveats: A generally larger estimated richness was seen in naive subsets than in memory subsets.

Genomic DNA belonging to each subset was distributed in equal measure over several immunoSEQ plates. Only in-frame clones appear in the TCRdb table, and some are missing; sequencing was by immunoSEQ multiplex PCR. The table records 1.4 million to 1.5 million clones, roughly 96% of them present only once. The J segment lost 2 bases and the V segment lost 3 bases, leaving 1 base of the junction unmatched. This CDR3 is built from 15 residues. The germline CDR1 and CDR2 sequences are KGHSH and LQKENI. The clonotype was recovered from a man younger than 40 in good health. The chain links TRBV18 to TRBJ2-3; 11 bases are shared with TRBD2. The sample was naive CD4+ T cells sorted from blood. Subset reported: CD45RA+ positively selected. The CDR3 nucleotides are TGTGCCAGCTCACCGACTAGCGGGATCACAGATACGCAGTATTTT. The encoded protein is CASSPTSGITDTQYF.